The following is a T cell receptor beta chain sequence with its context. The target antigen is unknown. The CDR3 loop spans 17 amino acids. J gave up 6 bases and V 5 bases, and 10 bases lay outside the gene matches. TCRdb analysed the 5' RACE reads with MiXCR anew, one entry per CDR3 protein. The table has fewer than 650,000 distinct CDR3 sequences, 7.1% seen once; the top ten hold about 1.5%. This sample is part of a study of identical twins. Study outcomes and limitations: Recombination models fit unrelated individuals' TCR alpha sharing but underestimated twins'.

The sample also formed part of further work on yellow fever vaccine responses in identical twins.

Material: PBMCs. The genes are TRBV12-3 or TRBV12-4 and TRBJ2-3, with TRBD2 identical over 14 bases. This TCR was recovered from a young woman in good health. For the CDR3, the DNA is TGTGCCAGCAGTGTTGGACTAGCGGGAGGAGTTGGGGATACGCAGTATTTT. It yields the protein CASSVGLAGGVGDTQYF.